This note documents a single T cell receptor beta chain sequence. A second 7 to 11 cycle PCR used barcoded and J-beta primers. MiXCR was run by TCRdb on the 5' RACE reads, yielding one entry per CDR3 protein. The sample includes approximately 800,000 distinct CDR3 sequences, roughly 34% seen only once; the top ten take roughly 13%. The data were taken from a study of blood T cells in healthy people across ages. Every donor contributed about 10 milliliters of peripheral blood by blood draw. CDR1 is LGHDT and CDR2 is YNNKEL in the germline V gene (reference sequence). Trimming pared 1 base from V and 4 bases from J, leaving 11 bases between. The CDR3 covers 15 residues.

This TCR derives from a young man in good health. V and J are TRBV3-1 and TRBJ2-1; no firm D call. The sequenced sample was blood. CDR3 loop: CASSQVVGKYNEQFF. As DNA, the CDR3 is TGTGCCAGCAGCCAAGTGGTAGGGAAATACAATGAGCAGTTCTTC.